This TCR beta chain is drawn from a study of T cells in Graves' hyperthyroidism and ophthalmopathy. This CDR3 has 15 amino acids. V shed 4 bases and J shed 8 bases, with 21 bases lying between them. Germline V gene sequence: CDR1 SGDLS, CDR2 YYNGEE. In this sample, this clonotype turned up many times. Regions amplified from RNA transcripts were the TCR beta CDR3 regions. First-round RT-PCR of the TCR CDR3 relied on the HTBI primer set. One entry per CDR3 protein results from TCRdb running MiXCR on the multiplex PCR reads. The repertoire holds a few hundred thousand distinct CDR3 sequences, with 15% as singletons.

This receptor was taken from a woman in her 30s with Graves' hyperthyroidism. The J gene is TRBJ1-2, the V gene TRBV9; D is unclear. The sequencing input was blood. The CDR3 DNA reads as TGTGCCAGCAGCACTGCGGCACACGTCCTTGAAGGCTACACCTTC. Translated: CASSTAAHVLEGYTF.